A single sample gave rise to the 9 T cell receptor beta chains below, sequenced in a study of early T cells in non-severe SARS-CoV-2 infection. MiXCR, run by TCRdb on the 5' RACE reads, gives a single entry per CDR3 protein. The sample shows roughly 47,000 distinct CDR3 sequences, under 7% of them seen only once. The source was whole blood, collected at baseline. The origin of the receptors is an adult who was a healthcare worker with PCR-confirmed SARS-CoV-2 infection or an uninfected control (not recorded which).

This clonotype has a count of ten or more. The chain links TRBV5-1 to TRBJ1-5; the D gene is possibly TRBD1 (5 bases). Germline lookup yields CDR1 SGHRS and CDR2 YFSETQ. This CDR3 comprises 13 residues. Trimming took off 5 bases at V and 3 bases at J, with 9 bases between the two ends. CDR3 DNA: TGCGCCAGCAGAGACAGTCCCAATCAGCCCCAGCATTTT. Encoded protein: CASRDSPNQPQHF.

The rearrangement uses TRBV6-2 or TRBV6-3 and TRBJ1-2; D is uncertain. Trimming took 4 bases from V and 9 from J, leaving 9 bases between them. Looked up from germline, CDR1 is MNHEY and CDR2 is SVGEGT. CDR3 length: 11 amino acids. CDR3 loop: CASSSGIRYTF. CDR3 in DNA: TGTGCCAGCAGTTCCGGCATTCGCTACACCTTC.

This clonotype was picked up a small number of times. The chain recombines TRBV20-1 with TRBJ2-2; 10 bases are shared with TRBD1. J gave up 2 bases and V 6 bases, and 9 bases lay outside the gene matches. The CDR3 spans 16 residues. The germline V gene encodes CDR1 DFQATT and CDR2 SNEGSKA (reference sequence). The CDR3 loop is CSAKRRTGGNTGELFF. The CDR3, as DNA: TGCAGTGCAAAACGGAGGACAGGGGGTAACACCGGGGAGCTGTTTTTT.

This clonotype was counted at least ten times. V and J are TRBV6-2 or TRBV6-3 and TRBJ2-1; 11 bases are shared with TRBD2. The V gene end was trimmed by 6 bases and the J gene end by 9 bases; junction bases not matched to a gene: 10. This CDR3 region has 15 residues. The germline V gene has CDR1 MNHEY and CDR2 SVGEGT. For the CDR3, the DNA is TGTGCCAGCAGGACACTAGCGGGGGCCCCCCTTGAGCAGTTCTTC. Its translation is CASRTLAGAPLEQFF.

This clonotype came up a few times. V gene TRBV11-2 combines with J gene TRBJ1-1, with unresolved D. The V and J ends lost 3 bases and 6 bases respectively, with 17 bases between them. The CDR3 is 15 amino acids. Germline loops: CDR1 SGHAT, CDR2 FQNNGV. In DNA form, the CDR3 reads TGTGCCAGCAGCTTTTCGCGGGTACCCCTTTCTGAAGCTTTCTTT. Residues: CASSFSRVPLSEAFF.

The chain combines TRBV18 with TRBJ1-1; weak D call: TRBD1 (6 bases). Trimming left V 3 bases short and J 4 bases short, with 12 bases between. Germline CDR1 reads KGHSH; CDR2 reads LQKENI. This CDR3 spans 14 amino acids. CDR3 amino acids: CASSPEQGGTEAFF. In DNA form, the CDR3 reads TGTGCCAGCTCACCCGAACAGGGCGGCACTGAAGCTTTCTTT. The variable domain in full, completed from reference TRBV18 and TRBJ1-1, reads NAGVMQNPRHLVRRRGQEARLRCSPMKGHSHVYWYRQLPEEGLKFMVYLQKENIIDESGMPKERFSAEFPKEGPSILRIQQVVRGDSAAYFCASSPEQGGTEAFFGQGTRLTVV.

This clonotype was picked up many times. The CDR3 nucleotides are TGTGCCAGCAGCCAAAGCCCTACAGAGGACTATGGCTACACCTTC. Its translation: CASSQSPTEDYGYTF. The chain is built from TRBV4-2 and TRBJ1-2; D uncertain. The germline gives CDR1 LGHNA, CDR2 YNFKEQ. CDR3 length equals 15 residues. V lost 2 bases to trimming and J lost 3 bases, with 13 bases between them.

This clonotype was counted ten times or more. J is TRBJ2-3 and V is TRBV4-3, with 8 bases that match TRBD2. The V segment lost 1 base and the J segment 3 bases; nucleotides outside the gene matches: 3. Germline CDR1 reads LGHNA; CDR2 reads YSLEER. This CDR3 region has 15 residues. CDR3 sequence (DNA): TGCGCCAGCAGCCAAGTCCAGCGGGGGACAGATACGCAGTATTTT. Translated, it gives CASSQVQRGTDTQYF.

This clonotype was picked up many times. The chain joins TRBV6-6 to TRBJ1-5; no clear D gene. CDR1 and CDR2 (germline): MNHNY, SVGAGI (reference sequence). V was trimmed by 10 bases and J by 3 bases, leaving 4 bases between them. The length of the CDR3 is 10 residues. CDR3 DNA sequence: TGTGCCATCCCCAATCAGCCCCAGCATTTT. This encodes CAIPNQPQHF.